These T cell receptor beta chains were read from a single sample in a study of response to subunit inactivated influenza vaccine. MiXCR, run by TCRdb on the RT-PCR reads, gives a single entry per CDR3 protein. The sample carries roughly 760,000 distinct CDR3 sequences, 21% recorded once. Sequenced here: PBMCs from blood, sampled 5 days after vaccination. Receptor source: a man aged 50 to 59 who received an inactivated influenza vaccine. The CDR3 runs from the conserved cysteine through the conserved F or W. Fields, in order: J gene, D gene, V gene, clone size, CDR3 DNA, CDR3 protein. A D gene is named only where the DNA matches it firmly. Some rows mark clone size as missing; the rest say once, few, many or name a class of expanded clone.

>TRBJ2-2|-|TRBV29-1|few
TGCAGCGTTGCCTCCCGGTATGACGGGGAGCTGTTTTTT
CSVASRYDGELFF
>TRBJ1-5|-|TRBV7-9|-
TGTGCCAGCAGCTCTAGCGGTCAGGGCAATCAGCCCCAGCATTTT
CASSSSGQGNQPQHF
>TRBJ2-1|TRBD2|TRBV3-1|few
TGTGCCGCTGCCCCTATTTTAGCGGGAGGGTACAATGAGCAGTTCTTC
CAAAPILAGGYNEQFF
>TRBJ2-4|-|TRBV5-1|-
TGCGCCAGCAGCTCCAAAGGGGAATGGGGGAACATTCAGTACTTC
CASSSKGEWGNIQYF
>TRBJ2-1|-|TRBV12-3/TRBV12-4|few
TGTGCCAGCAGTCCCAGAGGGGGGGCCGGTGAGCAGTTCTTC
CASSPRGGAGEQFF
>TRBJ2-7|TRBD1|TRBV7-6|few
TGTGCCAGCAGCTTAGCGACAGGGTGGAGGACCTACGAGCAGTACTTC
CASSLATGWRTYEQYF
>TRBJ1-6|TRBD1|TRBV7-2|-
TGTGCCAGCAGCTTTCGCCAGGGGGAGGGGTCACCCCTCCACTTT
CASSFRQGEGSPLHF
>TRBJ1-1|-|TRBV29-1|-
TGCAGCGTTGAAAAAAACCCCCCGAACACTGAAGCTTTCTTT
CSVEKNPPNTEAFF
>TRBJ2-1|TRBD2|TRBV7-2|few
TGTGCCAGCAGCTCCGGGGGGGTCCATTTCAATGAGCAGTTCTTC
CASSSGGVHFNEQFF
>TRBJ2-2|-|TRBV5-1|-
TGCGCCAGCAGCCTCCTTACGAACACCGGGGAGCTGTTTTTT
CASSLLTNTGELFF
>TRBJ2-7|TRBD1|TRBV6-5|-
TGTGCCAGCAGTTACGGACAGGGCCCGTTCTACGAGCAGTACTTC
CASSYGQGPFYEQYF
>TRBJ2-2|-|TRBV9|few
TGTGCCAGCAGCCCCCAGCCCCGCAACACCGGGGAGCTGTTTTTT
CASSPQPRNTGELFF
>TRBJ2-1|TRBD2|TRBV10-3|-
TGTGCCATCAGAAGAACTAGCGGGGGGGCCGGCAATGAGCAGTTCTTC
CAIRRTSGGAGNEQFF
>TRBJ2-1|-|TRBV4-3|few
TGCGCCAGCAGCCAAGACTACGGGACACCTTACAATGAGCAGTTCTTC
CASSQDYGTPYNEQFF
>TRBJ2-7|-|TRBV20-1|many
TGCAGTGGAGCACAAGCTTACGAGCAGTACTTC
CSGAQAYEQYF
>TRBJ2-7|TRBD1|TRBV20-1|few
TGCAGTGCTAGAGACATGGACAGGGTCCCGCTGGTGAAGCAGTACTTC
CSARDMDRVPLVKQYF
>TRBJ2-3|-|TRBV7-9|-
TGTGCCAGCAGCTTTCGGACAGCAAGCACAGATACGCAGTATTTT
CASSFRTASTDTQYF
>TRBJ2-3|-|TRBV7-2|many
TGTGCCAGCAGCTTAAATCCCGGTGATACGCAGTATTTT
CASSLNPGDTQYF
>TRBJ1-2|TRBD1|TRBV7-9|many
TGTGCCAGCAGCTTAGCAGGGGGCGGCCACTATGGCTACACCTTC
CASSLAGGGHYGYTF
>TRBJ1-4|-|TRBV29-1|-
TGCAGCATGGGACGGTGTGTTGATAATGAAAAACTGTTTTTT
CSMGRCVDNEKLFF
>TRBJ2-5|-|TRBV28|-
TGTGCCACCTCTTGGGGCACCAAAGAGACCCAGTACTTC
CATSWGTKETQYF
>TRBJ2-5|-|TRBV29-1|few
TGCAGCGTTGAACTTGTGGCTGTTTCCCAGTACTTC
CSVELVAVSQYF
>TRBJ2-5|-|TRBV6-5|-
TGTGCCAGCAGTTACATTTCTGCGGTCGGCGAGACCCAGTACTTC
CASSYISAVGETQYF
>TRBJ2-3|TRBD1|TRBV10-3|few
TGTGCCATCAGTGCCCCAGGGGGCGTCGGAGATACGCAGTATTTT
CAISAPGGVGDTQYF
>TRBJ2-6|-|TRBV5-1|-
TGCGCCAGCAGCTTTGAAGGGACCCCTGGGGCCAACGTCCTGACTTTC
CASSFEGTPGANVLTF
>TRBJ1-5|-|TRBV15|many
TGTGCCACCAGCAGAGATCCCGGAGGGAATCAGCCCCAGCATTTT
CATSRDPGGNQPQHF
>TRBJ2-7|-|TRBV7-2|few
TGTGCCAGCAGCTTAGAGGGGACTGATGCCTACGAGCAGTACTTC
CASSLEGTDAYEQYF
>TRBJ1-5|-|TRBV21-1|few
TGTGCCAGCAGCAGACATCAGGGGGCCGGCAATCAGCCCCAGCATTTT
CASSRHQGAGNQPQHF
>TRBJ1-1|-|TRBV12-3/TRBV12-4|many
TGTGCCAGCAGTCCCGGACGGTTGAACACTGAAGCTTTCTTT
CASSPGRLNTEAFF
>TRBJ1-2|-|TRBV12-3/TRBV12-4|few
TGTGCCAGCAGTGCCACTCATGGCTACACCTTC
CASSATHGYTF
>TRBJ2-7|-|TRBV6-2/TRBV6-3|-
TGTGCCAGCAGTAATAGCCACGAGCAGTACTTC
CASSNSHEQYF
>TRBJ2-7|-|TRBV28|few
TGTGCCAGCAATGCCCCCCCTAATAGGGGGGAGCAGTACTTC
CASNAPPNRGEQYF
>TRBJ2-1|TRBD2|TRBV20-1|few
TGCAGTGCTAGAGACCGAGCGGGAGGGGCCTACAATGAGCAGTTCTTC
CSARDRAGGAYNEQFF
>TRBJ2-5|TRBD2|TRBV12-5|-
TGTGCTAGTGGCCCCCGCGGGGGAGAGACCCAGTACTTC
CASGPRGGETQYF
>TRBJ2-7|TRBD2|TRBV10-3|-
TGTGCCATCAGTGAACGGGGGGATTACGAGCAGTACTTC
CAISERGDYEQYF
>TRBJ2-7|TRBD1|TRBV6-2/TRBV6-3|many
TGTGCCAGCAGGACAGGGGAATGGGGTTTCGACGAGCAGTACTTC
CASRTGEWGFDEQYF
>TRBJ2-7|TRBD2|TRBV7-2|few
TGTGCCAGCAGCTTATCACCTAGCGGGAAAACCTACGAGCAGTACTTC
CASSLSPSGKTYEQYF
>TRBJ1-1|-|TRBV7-9|few
TGTGCCAGCAGCCACTCACAGGAAATGAACACTGAAGCTTTCTTT
CASSHSQEMNTEAFF
>TRBJ1-5|-|TRBV7-2|many
TGTGCCAGCAGCTTATCAATCCCAGGGATGAATCCCCAGCATTTT
CASSLSIPGMNPQHF
>TRBJ2-2|-|TRBV7-8|few
TGTGCCAGCAGCCCGATTAGGGCCGGCGGGGAGCTGTTTTTT
CASSPIRAGGELFF
>TRBJ1-2|-|TRBV20-1|-
TGCAGTGCTAGAACAGGAACGACCCTCTATGGCTACACCTTC
CSARTGTTLYGYTF
>TRBJ2-5|-|TRBV20-1|-
TGCAGTGCTAATAGGGGGTCTGAAGAGACCCAGTACTTC
CSANRGSEETQYF
>TRBJ2-3|-|TRBV6-5|few
TGTGCCAGCAGTTACGGGTCGGGGCCCACAGATACGCAGTATTTT
CASSYGSGPTDTQYF
>TRBJ1-6|TRBD1|TRBV6-1|-
TGTGCCAGCAGCGAGGGACAGGCGAGCTCCTATAATTCACCCCTCCACTTT
CASSEGQASSYNSPLHF
>TRBJ1-5|-|TRBV30|-
TGTGCCTGGAGTGTGGCCGGGAACCAGCCCCAGCATTTT
CAWSVAGNQPQHF
>TRBJ1-2|-|TRBV20-1|-
TGCAGTGCTAGTCAGCAGGGCTATGGCTACACCTTC
CSASQQGYGYTF
>TRBJ2-3|TRBD2|TRBV20-1|few
TGCAGTGCTACAGGGGGGACTAGCGGGGCGGGAGATACGCAGTATTTT
CSATGGTSGAGDTQYF
>TRBJ2-1|TRBD2|TRBV7-3|-
TGTGCCAGCAGCTTAATCGGACTAGCGGGGAACAATGAGCAGTTCTTC
CASSLIGLAGNNEQFF
>TRBJ2-2|-|TRBV18|-
TGTGCCAGCTCACCCCTACAGGGTCCTTCGAACACCGGGGAGCTGTTTTTT
CASSPLQGPSNTGELFF
>TRBJ2-3|-|TRBV7-9|few
TGTGCCAGCAGCTTAGTGCGTCGCGATACGCAGTATTTT
CASSLVRRDTQYF
>TRBJ2-7|-|TRBV19|many
TGTGCCAGTAGCCCCAGCACAGGGTCCTACGAGCAGTACTTC
CASSPSTGSYEQYF
>TRBJ2-7|-|TRBV4-1|few
TGCGCCAGCAGCCAATGGGCAGGCTACGAGCAGTACTTC
CASSQWAGYEQYF
>TRBJ1-1|-|TRBV5-1|few
TGCGCCAGCAGCTTGGACAGTTATCTCTTGCCCACTGAAGCTTTCTTT
CASSLDSYLLPTEAFF
>TRBJ2-5|-|TRBV5-1|few
TGCGCCAGCAGCCAGATGGCCCTCCAAGAGACCCAGTACTTC
CASSQMALQETQYF
>TRBJ2-1|TRBD2|TRBV12-3/TRBV12-4|-
TGTGCCAGCAGGCCCGGACTAGCGGGGAAATACAATGAGCAGTTCTTC
CASRPGLAGKYNEQFF
>TRBJ2-1|-|TRBV28|few
TGTGCCAGCAGTTTAAGCGCCCGATCAGCCAATGAGCAGTTCTTC
CASSLSARSANEQFF
>TRBJ2-1|-|TRBV2|few
TGTGCCAGCAGTCCCACAGGGAAGGGATACAATGAGCAGTTCTTC
CASSPTGKGYNEQFF
>TRBJ2-2|TRBD2|TRBV9|few
TGTGCCAGCAGCACCCGGGGGGACGGGGAGCTGTTTTTT
CASSTRGDGELFF
>TRBJ2-7|-|TRBV29-1|-
TGCAGCGTTGGAGATTGGGACACCTCCTACGAGCAGTACTTC
CSVGDWDTSYEQYF